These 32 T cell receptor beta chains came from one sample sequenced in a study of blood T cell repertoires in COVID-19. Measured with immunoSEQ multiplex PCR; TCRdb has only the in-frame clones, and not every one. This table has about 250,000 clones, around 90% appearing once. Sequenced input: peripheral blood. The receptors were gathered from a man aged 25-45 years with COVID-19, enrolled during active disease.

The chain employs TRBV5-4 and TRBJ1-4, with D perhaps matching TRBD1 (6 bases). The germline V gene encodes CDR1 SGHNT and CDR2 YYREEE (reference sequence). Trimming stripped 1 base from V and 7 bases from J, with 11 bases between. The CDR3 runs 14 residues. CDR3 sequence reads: CASSLWGLGEKLFF. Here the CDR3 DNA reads TGTGCCAGCAGCTTGTGGGGGCTCGGTGAAAAACTGTTTTTT.

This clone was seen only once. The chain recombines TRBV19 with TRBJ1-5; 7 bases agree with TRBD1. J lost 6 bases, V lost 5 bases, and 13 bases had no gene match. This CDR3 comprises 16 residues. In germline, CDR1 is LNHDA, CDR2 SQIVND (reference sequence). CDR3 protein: CASSPNPKGAAQPQHF. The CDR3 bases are TGTGCCAGTAGTCCCAACCCCAAGGGGGCAGCTCAGCCCCAGCATTTT.

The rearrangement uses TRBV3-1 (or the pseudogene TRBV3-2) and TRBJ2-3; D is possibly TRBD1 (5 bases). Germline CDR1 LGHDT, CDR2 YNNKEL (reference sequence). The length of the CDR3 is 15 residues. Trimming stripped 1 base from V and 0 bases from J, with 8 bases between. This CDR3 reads CASSQAGLSTDTQYF. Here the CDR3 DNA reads TGTGCCAGCAGCCAAGCAGGGCTTAGCACAGATACGCAGTATTTT.

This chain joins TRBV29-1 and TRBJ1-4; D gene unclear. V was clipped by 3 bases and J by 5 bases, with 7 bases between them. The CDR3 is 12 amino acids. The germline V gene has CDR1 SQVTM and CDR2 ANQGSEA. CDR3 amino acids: CSVELRNEKLFF. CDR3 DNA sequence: TGCAGCGTTGAGTTGAGGAATGAAAAACTGTTTTTT.

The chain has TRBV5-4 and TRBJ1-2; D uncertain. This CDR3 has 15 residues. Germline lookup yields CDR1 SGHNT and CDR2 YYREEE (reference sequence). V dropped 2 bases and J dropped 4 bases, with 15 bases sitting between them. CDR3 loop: CASSFPGPPTYGYTF. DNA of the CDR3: TGTGCCAGCAGCTTCCCAGGCCCCCCAACCTATGGCTACACCTTC.

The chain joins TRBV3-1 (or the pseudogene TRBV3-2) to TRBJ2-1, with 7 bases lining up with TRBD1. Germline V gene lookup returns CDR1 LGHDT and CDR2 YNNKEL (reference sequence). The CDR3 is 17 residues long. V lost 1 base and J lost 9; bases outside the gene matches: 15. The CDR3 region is CASSQAGGQAAVSEQFF. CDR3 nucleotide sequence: TGTGCCAGCAGCCAAGCCGGTGGACAGGCCGCTGTGAGTGAGCAGTTCTTC.

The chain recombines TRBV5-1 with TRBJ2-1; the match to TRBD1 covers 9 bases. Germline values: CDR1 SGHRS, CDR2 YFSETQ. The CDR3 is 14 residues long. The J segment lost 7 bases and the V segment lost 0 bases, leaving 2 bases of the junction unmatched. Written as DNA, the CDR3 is TGCGCCAGCAGCTTGGGGGACAGGGAAAATGAGCAGTTCTTC. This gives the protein CASSLGDRENEQFF.

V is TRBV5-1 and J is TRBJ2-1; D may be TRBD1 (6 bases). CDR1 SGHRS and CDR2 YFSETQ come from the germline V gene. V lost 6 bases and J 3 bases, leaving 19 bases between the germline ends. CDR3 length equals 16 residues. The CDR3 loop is CASTKGEGHRYNEQFF. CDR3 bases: TGCGCCAGCACCAAGGGTGAGGGACACCGCTACAATGAGCAGTTCTTC. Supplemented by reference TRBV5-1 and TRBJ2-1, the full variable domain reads KAGVTQTPRYLIKTRGQQVTLSCSPISGHRSVSWYQQTPGQGLQFLFEYFSETQRNKGNFPGRFSGRQFSNSRSEMNVSTLELGDSALYLCASTKGEGHRYNEQFFGPGTRLTVL.

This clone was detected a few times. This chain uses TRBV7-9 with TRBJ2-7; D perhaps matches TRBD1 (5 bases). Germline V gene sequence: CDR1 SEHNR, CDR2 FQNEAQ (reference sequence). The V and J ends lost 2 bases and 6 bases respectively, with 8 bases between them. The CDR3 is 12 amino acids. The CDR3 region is CASSLSRAEQYF. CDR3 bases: TGTGCCAGCAGCTTAAGCAGGGCCGAGCAGTACTTC.

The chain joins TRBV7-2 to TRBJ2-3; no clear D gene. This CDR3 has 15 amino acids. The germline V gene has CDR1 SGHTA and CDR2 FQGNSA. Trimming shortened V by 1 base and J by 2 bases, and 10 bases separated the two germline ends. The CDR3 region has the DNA TGTGCCAGCAGCTTAGGGGCAGCTTTCACAGATACGCAGTATTTT. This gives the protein CASSLGAAFTDTQYF.

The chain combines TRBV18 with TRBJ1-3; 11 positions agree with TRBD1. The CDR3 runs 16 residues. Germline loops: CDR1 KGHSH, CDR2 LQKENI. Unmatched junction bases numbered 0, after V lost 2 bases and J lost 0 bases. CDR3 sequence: CASSPGQGASGNTIYF. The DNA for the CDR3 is TGTGCCAGCTCACCAGGACAGGGGGCCTCTGGAAACACCATATATTTT.

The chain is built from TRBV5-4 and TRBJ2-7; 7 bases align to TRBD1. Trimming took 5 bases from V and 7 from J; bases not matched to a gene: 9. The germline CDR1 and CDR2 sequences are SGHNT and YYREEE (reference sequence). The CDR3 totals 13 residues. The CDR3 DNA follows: TGTGCCAGCAGTTCGAACAGGGGCCGGGAGCAGTACTTC. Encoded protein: CASSSNRGREQYF.

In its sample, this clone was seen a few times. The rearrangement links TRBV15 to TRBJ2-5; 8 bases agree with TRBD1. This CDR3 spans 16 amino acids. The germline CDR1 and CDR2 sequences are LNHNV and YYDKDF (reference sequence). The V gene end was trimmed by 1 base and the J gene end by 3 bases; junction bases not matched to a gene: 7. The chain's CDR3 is CATSRGSTGDEETQYF. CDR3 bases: TGTGCCACCAGCAGAGGCTCGACAGGGGATGAAGAGACCCAGTACTTC.

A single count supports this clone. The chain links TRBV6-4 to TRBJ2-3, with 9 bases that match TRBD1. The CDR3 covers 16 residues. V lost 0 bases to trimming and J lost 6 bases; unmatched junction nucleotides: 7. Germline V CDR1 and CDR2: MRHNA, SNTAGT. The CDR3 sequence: CASSDSRTGALDTQYF. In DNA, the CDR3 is TGTGCCAGCAGTGACTCACGGACAGGGGCGCTGGATACGCAGTATTTT.

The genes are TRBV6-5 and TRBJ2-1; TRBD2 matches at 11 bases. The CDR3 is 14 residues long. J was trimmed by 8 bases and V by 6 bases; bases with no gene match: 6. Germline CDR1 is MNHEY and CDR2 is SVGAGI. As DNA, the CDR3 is TGTGCCAGCAGCCGACTAGCGGGGTCCCATGAGCAGTTCTTC. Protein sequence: CASSRLAGSHEQFF.

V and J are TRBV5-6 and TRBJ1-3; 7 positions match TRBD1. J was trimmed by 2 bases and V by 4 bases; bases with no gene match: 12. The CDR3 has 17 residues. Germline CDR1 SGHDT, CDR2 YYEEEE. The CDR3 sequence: CASSARETGLAGNTIYF. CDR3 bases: TGTGCCAGCAGCGCTCGTGAGACAGGGTTGGCTGGAAACACCATATATTTT.

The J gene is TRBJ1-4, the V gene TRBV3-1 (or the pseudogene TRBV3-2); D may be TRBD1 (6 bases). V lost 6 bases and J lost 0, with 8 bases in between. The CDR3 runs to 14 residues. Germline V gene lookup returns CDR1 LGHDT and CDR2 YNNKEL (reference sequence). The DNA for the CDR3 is TGTGCCAGCAGAGCAGGGGCAACTAATGAAAAACTGTTTTTT. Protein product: CASRAGATNEKLFF.

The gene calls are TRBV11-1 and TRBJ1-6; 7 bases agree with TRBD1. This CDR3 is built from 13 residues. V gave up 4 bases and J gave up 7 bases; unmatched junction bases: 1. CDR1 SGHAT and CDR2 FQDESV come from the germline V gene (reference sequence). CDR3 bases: TGTGCCAGCAGCTGGACAGGAAATTCACCCCTCCACTTT. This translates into CASSWTGNSPLHF.

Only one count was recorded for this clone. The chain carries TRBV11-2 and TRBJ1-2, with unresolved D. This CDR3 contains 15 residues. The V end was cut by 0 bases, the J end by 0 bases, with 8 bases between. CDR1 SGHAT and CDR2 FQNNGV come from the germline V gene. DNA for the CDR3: TGTGCCAGCAGCTTAGATCTTGGGCCTAACTATGGCTACACCTTC. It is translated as CASSLDLGPNYGYTF.

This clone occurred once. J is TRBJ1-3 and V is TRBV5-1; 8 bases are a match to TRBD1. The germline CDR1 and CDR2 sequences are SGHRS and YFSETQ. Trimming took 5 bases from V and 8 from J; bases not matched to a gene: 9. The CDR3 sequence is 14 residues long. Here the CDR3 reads CASSDRGDGDTIYF. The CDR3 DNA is TGCGCCAGCAGTGACAGGGGTGATGGGGACACCATATATTTT.

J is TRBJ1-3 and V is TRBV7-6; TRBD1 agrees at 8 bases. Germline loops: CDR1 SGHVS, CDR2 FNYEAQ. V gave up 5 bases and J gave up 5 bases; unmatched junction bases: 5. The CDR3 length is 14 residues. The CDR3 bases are TGTGCCAGCAGCCAGGGGGCCAGGAGAAACACCATATATTTT. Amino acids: CASSQGARRNTIYF.

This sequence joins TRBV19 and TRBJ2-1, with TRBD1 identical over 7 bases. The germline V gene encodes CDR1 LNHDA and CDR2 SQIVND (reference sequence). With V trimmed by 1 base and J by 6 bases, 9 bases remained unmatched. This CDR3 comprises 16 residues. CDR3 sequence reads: CASSIVGQLLGNEQFF. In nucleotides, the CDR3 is TGTGCCAGTAGTATAGTGGGACAGCTACTTGGCAATGAGCAGTTCTTC.

CDR3 residues: CAWSGQGDTQYF. The CDR3 DNA is TGTGCCTGGAGTGGACAGGGGGATACGCAGTATTTT. This sequence joins TRBV30 and TRBJ2-3; 8 positions agree with TRBD1. Looked up from germline, CDR1 is GTSNPN and CDR2 is SVGIG (reference sequence). This CDR3 is built from 12 residues. J gave up 6 bases and V 1 base, and 0 bases lay outside the gene matches.

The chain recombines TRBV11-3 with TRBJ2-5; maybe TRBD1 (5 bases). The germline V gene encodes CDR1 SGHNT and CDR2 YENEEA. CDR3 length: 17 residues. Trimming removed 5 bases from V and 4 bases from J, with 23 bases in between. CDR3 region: CASSTGRTRVTGETQYF. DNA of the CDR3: TGTGCCAGCAGCACCGGACGCACTCGGGTTACAGGAGAGACCCAGTACTTC.

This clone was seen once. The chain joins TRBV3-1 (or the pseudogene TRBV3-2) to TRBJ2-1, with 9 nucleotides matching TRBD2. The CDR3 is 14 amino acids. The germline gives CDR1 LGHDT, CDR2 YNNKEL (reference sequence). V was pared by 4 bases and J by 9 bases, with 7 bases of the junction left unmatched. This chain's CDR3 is CASSPRGGGAEQFF. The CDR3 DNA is TGTGCCAGCAGCCCGCGGGGGGGCGGGGCTGAGCAGTTCTTC.

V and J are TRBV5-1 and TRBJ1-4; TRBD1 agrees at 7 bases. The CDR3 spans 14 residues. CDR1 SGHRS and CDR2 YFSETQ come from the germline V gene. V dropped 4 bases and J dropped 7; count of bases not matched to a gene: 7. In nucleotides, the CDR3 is TGCGCCAGCAGCGAAATAGGGACAGTTGAAAAACTGTTTTTT. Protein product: CASSEIGTVEKLFF.

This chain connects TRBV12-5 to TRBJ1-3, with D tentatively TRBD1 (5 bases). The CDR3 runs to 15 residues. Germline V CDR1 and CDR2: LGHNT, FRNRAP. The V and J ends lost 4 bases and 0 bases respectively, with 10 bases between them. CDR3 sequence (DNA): TGTGCTAGTGGTTCGGGACTGAACTCTGGAAACACCATATATTTT. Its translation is CASGSGLNSGNTIYF.

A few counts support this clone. In DNA, the CDR3 is TGTGCCAGCAGTGAATTAGGACAGGGGTATGGCTACACCTTC. Translated: CASSELGQGYGYTF. The chain links TRBV25-1 to TRBJ1-2; TRBD1 matches 9 bases. The CDR3 sequence is 14 residues long. Per germline, CDR1 MGHDK and CDR2 SYGVNS. V dropped 1 base and J dropped 5; count of bases not matched to a gene: 2.

The CDR3 region is CASSVAGGQGAYEQYF. The DNA of the CDR3 is TGTGCCAGCAGCGTAGCGGGGGGACAGGGGGCCTACGAGCAGTACTTC. The chain has TRBV9 and TRBJ2-7; 11 bases agree with TRBD1. V lost 0 bases and J lost 2; bases outside the gene matches: 4. Germline V gives CDR1 SGDLS, CDR2 YYNGEE. The CDR3 is 16 amino acids.

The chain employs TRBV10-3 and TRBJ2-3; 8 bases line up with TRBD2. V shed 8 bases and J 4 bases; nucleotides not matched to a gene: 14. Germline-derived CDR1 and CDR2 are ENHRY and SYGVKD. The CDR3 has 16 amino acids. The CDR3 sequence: CAIGSPRGGGADTQYF. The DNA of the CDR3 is TGTGCCATCGGTTCCCCTCGGGGGGGAGGTGCAGATACGCAGTATTTT.

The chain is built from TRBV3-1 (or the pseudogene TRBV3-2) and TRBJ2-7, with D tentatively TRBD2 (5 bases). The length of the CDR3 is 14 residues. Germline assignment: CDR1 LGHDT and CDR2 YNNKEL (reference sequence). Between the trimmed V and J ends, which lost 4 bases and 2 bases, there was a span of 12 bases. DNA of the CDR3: TGTGCCAGCAGCCCCTTCGACGGGACCTACGAGCAGTACTTC. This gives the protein CASSPFDGTYEQYF.

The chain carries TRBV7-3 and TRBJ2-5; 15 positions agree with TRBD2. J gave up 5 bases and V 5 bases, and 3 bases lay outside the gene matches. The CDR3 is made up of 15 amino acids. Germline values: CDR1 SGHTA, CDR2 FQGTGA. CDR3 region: CASSAGTSGGETQYF. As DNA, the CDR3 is TGTGCCAGCAGCGCAGGGACTAGCGGGGGGGAGACCCAGTACTTC.